This T cell receptor (beta chain) was recovered during a study of Ad26.COV2.S vaccination and SARS-CoV-2 variants. Background on the study: The study gave Ad26.COV2.S intramuscularly, once or twice 56 days apart.

Treatment reported: 15 to 20 received Ad26.COV2.S at low or high dose, single or two shots; 5 received placebo; per-sample allocation not given. Sampling occurred on day 63 after the first vaccine or placebo injection. The data were produced by immunoSEQ multiplex PCR, yet TCRdb's version contains in-frame clones alone and is incomplete. The sample has roughly 380,000 clones, approximately 88% seen once. Study-wide results and caveats: There was a possibility that the TCR breadth and depth analyses underestimated total T cell responses. Compared with placebo recipients, vaccine recipients had higher spike-specific TCR breadth.

The CDR3 totals 15 residues. V shed 1 base and J 3 bases; nucleotides not matched to a gene: 4. Germline CDR1 is SGHAT and CDR2 is FQNNGV. With respect to this clone: As yet, its antigen is unknown.

This specimen was peripheral blood, taken in a trial of Ad26.COV2.S vaccine versus placebo. This clonotype was sampled from a person aged 18-60 years who received the Ad26.COV2.S COVID-19 vaccine or a placebo. This sequence joins TRBV11-2 and TRBJ2-7; TRBD1 aligns across 9 bases. CDR3 region: CASSLGPGQGYEQYF. The CDR3 DNA is TGTGCCAGCAGCTTAGGGCCGGGACAGGGCTACGAGCAGTACTTC.